The present entry profiles one T cell receptor beta chain with its context. The trim removed 5 bases at V and 4 bases at J, leaving 15 bases unmatched. The germline gives CDR1 LNHDA, CDR2 SQIVND (reference sequence). This CDR3 contains 17 residues. The data were taken from a study of blood T cell repertoires in COVID-19. About the research overall: T cells, B-cell-depleted T cells, or PBMCs supplied cDNA or gDNA.

Profiled with immunoSEQ multiplex PCR; TCRdb holds only in-frame clones, not every one. Counted here are 300,000 to 400,000 clones, approximately 89% occurring once; the ten biggest clones make up over 4.5%. Each participant's cohort was designated according to participant-reported clinical history. The study counted Cohort 3 donors as recovered given two negative PCRs, clearance, or symptom resolution. This clonotype was sampled from a man younger than 45 who had recovered from COVID-19. This sequence joins TRBV19 and TRBJ1-2; 8 bases match TRBD1. Sequenced input: PBMCs or T cells enriched from blood (not recorded which). DNA for the CDR3: TGTGCCAGTAGTCTCCGTGGACAGGGATCGGTGGGCTATGGCTACACCTTC. Translation gives CASSLRGQGSVGYGYTF. The full variable domain, rest sourced from reference TRBV19 and TRBJ1-2, is DGGITQSPKYLFRKEGQNVTLSCEQNLNHDAMYWYRQDPGQGLRLIYYSQIVNDFQKGDIAEGYSVSREKKESFPLTVTSAQKNPTAFYLCASSLRGQGSVGYGYTFGSGTRLTVV.